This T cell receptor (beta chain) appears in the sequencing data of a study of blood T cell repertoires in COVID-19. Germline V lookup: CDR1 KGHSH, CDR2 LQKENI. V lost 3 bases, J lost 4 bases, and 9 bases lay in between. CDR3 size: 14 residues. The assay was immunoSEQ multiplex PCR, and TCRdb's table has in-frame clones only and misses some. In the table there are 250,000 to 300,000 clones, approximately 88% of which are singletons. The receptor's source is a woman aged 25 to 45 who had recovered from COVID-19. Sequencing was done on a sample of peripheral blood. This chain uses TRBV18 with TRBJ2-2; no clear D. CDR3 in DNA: TGTGCCAGCTCACCCATCCCGAGCACCGGGGAGCTGTTTTTT. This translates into CASSPIPSTGELFF.